These T cell receptor beta chains were read from a single sample in a study of blood T cells in healthy people across ages. TCRdb analysed the 5' RACE reads with MiXCR anew, one entry per CDR3 protein. Of 800,000 to 950,000 distinct CDR3 sequences listed, 29% are singletons. These data are also associated with another study on T cells of mothers and their children.

Sequencing was performed on blood. The receptors derive from a woman between 40 and 50 years old in good health. The CDR3 runs from the conserved cysteine through the conserved F or W. Each record gives: D gene, J gene, V gene, clone size, CDR3 DNA, CDR3 protein. D genes are given only for firm matches. Rows give clone size only sometimes, using once, few, many, or a class for an expanded clone.

>TRBD1|TRBJ2-1|TRBV5-1|few
TGCGCCAGCAGCTTGGCCGTAGAGCAGGGGGCAAGTGAGCAGTTCTTC
CASSLAVEQGASEQFF
>TRBD1|TRBJ1-2|TRBV7-2|NA
TGTGCCAGCAGCCTGCGACAGGGAGGGAGAGTTGGCTACACCTTC
CASSLRQGGRVGYTF
>TRBD1|TRBJ1-1|TRBV20-1|NA
TGCAGTGCTGCCCCCGGGACAGGAGTAATGAACACTGAAGCTTTCTTT
CSAAPGTGVMNTEAFF
>TRBD1|TRBJ2-7|TRBV7-9|few
TGTGCCAGCAGCTTTTGGACAGGGATCCACGAGCAGTACTTC
CASSFWTGIHEQYF
>TRBD1|TRBJ2-5|TRBV27|NA
TGTGCCAGCAGTTCACCGGGACAGGGGGCTGGGGAGACCCAGTACTTC
CASSSPGQGAGETQYF
>TRBD1|TRBJ1-1|TRBV20-1|few
TGCAGTGCGAGAGGGACAGCCCCATTTGAGGCTTTCTTT
CSARGTAPFEAFF
>TRBD1|TRBJ1-2|TRBV7-2|NA
TGTGTCAGCAGCTTAGCCCCTATGGACAGGGGGAGGTATGGCTACACCTTC
CVSSLAPMDRGRYGYTF
>TRBD2|TRBJ2-1|TRBV5-1|few
TGCGCCAGCAGCTTGGCAGCGGGAGGCTCCTACAATGAGCAGTTCTTC
CASSLAAGGSYNEQFF
>NA|TRBJ2-1|TRBV12-3/TRBV12-4|many
TGTGCCAGCAGTCCGCCGACTAGTCCCAATGAGCAGTTCTTC
CASSPPTSPNEQFF
>TRBD1|TRBJ1-5|TRBV28|many
TGTGCCAGCAGTTTCCAGGGACAGCGCCTCCAGCCCCAGCATTTT
CASSFQGQRLQPQHF
>TRBD2|TRBJ2-1|TRBV12-3/TRBV12-4|NA
TGTGCCAGCAGCAGGGGACTAGCGAAGATTGACAATGAGCAGTTCTTC
CASSRGLAKIDNEQFF
>NA|TRBJ2-7|TRBV28|NA
TGTGCCAGCATAGGGTCAGTGGCCGCCACCTACGAGCAGTACTTC
CASIGSVAATYEQYF
>NA|TRBJ2-7|TRBV4-1|many
TGCGCCAGCAGCCAAGCCCCGACAGGCGGAACCTACGAGCAGTACTTC
CASSQAPTGGTYEQYF
>NA|TRBJ2-7|TRBV11-2|many
TGTGCCAGCAGACGTCGAGCACCTCGGGAGCAGTACTTC
CASRRRAPREQYF
>NA|TRBJ1-2|TRBV29-1|many
TGCAGCGTACAGCTAGATAGGGGAAGCTATGGCTACACCTTC
CSVQLDRGSYGYTF
>NA|TRBJ2-5|TRBV24-1|many
TGTGCCACCAGTGCTGGCATCCATCAAGAGACCCAGTACTTC
CATSAGIHQETQYF
>NA|TRBJ1-1|TRBV29-1|few
TGCAGCGTTGTAGCGGCGAACACTGAAGCTTTCTTT
CSVVAANTEAFF
>NA|TRBJ2-3|TRBV27|NA
TGTGCCAGCAGGCCACCTTCTGTGCGGCCTGTGCAGTATTTT
CASRPPSVRPVQYF
>NA|TRBJ2-3|TRBV29-1|NA
TGCAGCGTTGATGGCGGTTACACAGATACGCAGTATTTT
CSVDGGYTDTQYF
>NA|TRBJ1-1|TRBV29-1|NA
TGCAGCGTTGATATCGGGAGGTCGGGCACTGAAGCTTTCTTT
CSVDIGRSGTEAFF
>NA|TRBJ1-6|TRBV7-9|NA
TGTGCCAGCAGCTTGCAGGATTATAATTCACCCCTCCACTTT
CASSLQDYNSPLHF
>NA|TRBJ1-1|TRBV6-1|NA
TGTGCCAGCAGTGAAGCCCTGACAAGAGAATACACTGAAGCTTTCTTT
CASSEALTREYTEAFF
>TRBD2|TRBJ2-4|TRBV3-1|NA
TGTGCCAGCAGCTTAACGGGACTAGCAAGCATTCAGTACTTC
CASSLTGLASIQYF
>NA|TRBJ2-3|TRBV6-5|many
TGTGCCAGCAGTGGCCCCCGGGACGGAATCACAGATACGCAGTATTTT
CASSGPRDGITDTQYF
>TRBD1|TRBJ2-1|TRBV19|NA
TGTGCCAGTAGTACTTCGGGACAGGGGGCTGATGAGCAGTTCTTC
CASSTSGQGADEQFF
>TRBD1|TRBJ1-1|TRBV29-1|few
TGCAGCGGAGAACAGGGGAGGGGTACTGAAGCTTTCTTT
CSGEQGRGTEAFF
>TRBD2|TRBJ2-7|TRBV6-5|NA
TGTGCCAGCAGACCTGGGACTAGCGGGGGGGACAATGAGCAGTACTTC
CASRPGTSGGDNEQYF
>TRBD1|TRBJ1-1|TRBV11-2|many
TGTGCCAGCAGCCTAGTACCAGGGGGCACTGAAGCTTTCTTT
CASSLVPGGTEAFF
>NA|TRBJ1-1|TRBV28|NA
TGTGCCAGCAGCATACGAGGATTGGGGGGCACTGAAGCTTTCTTT
CASSIRGLGGTEAFF
>TRBD1|TRBJ1-2|TRBV28|many
TGTGCCAGCAGTGGGATACGGGACAGGGGAGACTATGGCTACACCTTC
CASSGIRDRGDYGYTF
>NA|TRBJ2-1|TRBV29-1|many
TGCAGCGTTACACCGGGTCGCGCCTTCAGATCGGACAATGAGCAGTTCTTC
CSVTPGRAFRSDNEQFF
>TRBD2|TRBJ2-5|TRBV15|many
TGTGCCACCAGCAGAGCTGGTGTCGGGGGGGTAGAGACCCAGTACTTC
CATSRAGVGGVETQYF
>NA|TRBJ2-5|TRBV7-2|few
TGTGCCAGCTCTCCGATGGAGCGGCCCGGGACCCAGTACTTC
CASSPMERPGTQYF
>TRBD1|TRBJ2-1|TRBV9|few
TGTGCCAGCAGCGTAGCTACGGGACAGGGGGTAGGGAGGGCCTACAATGAGCAGTTCTTC
CASSVATGQGVGRAYNEQFF
>TRBD1|TRBJ1-2|TRBV28|NA
TGTGCCAGCAGTCCTTACGGTGGACAGGTTGGCTATGGCTACACCTTC
CASSPYGGQVGYGYTF
>TRBD1|TRBJ1-5|TRBV28|NA
TGTGCCAGCAGACCCGCCTACAGGGGACTCCAGCATTTT
CASRPAYRGLQHF
>NA|TRBJ2-3|TRBV28|NA
TGTGCCAGCAGTTTCCCAGATACCAGCACAGATACGCAGTATTTT
CASSFPDTSTDTQYF
>TRBD1|TRBJ1-5|TRBV4-1|many
TGCGCCAGCAGCGAGAAGGGGGCGCCGAATCAGCCCCAGCATTTT
CASSEKGAPNQPQHF
>NA|TRBJ1-5|TRBV28|NA
TGTGCCAGCAGTTTATGGAGGACACCCGATAGCAATCAGCCCCAGCATTTT
CASSLWRTPDSNQPQHF
>TRBD1|TRBJ1-1|TRBV7-9|NA
TGTGCCAGCAGCATCCAGACAGGGCCCGTGACTGAAGCTTTCTTT
CASSIQTGPVTEAFF
>NA|TRBJ2-5|TRBV5-1|NA
TGCGCCAGCAGCTTCTGGGACCCCTCGGGGGAGACCCAGTACTTC
CASSFWDPSGETQYF
>NA|TRBJ2-1|TRBV15|NA
TGTGCCACCAGCAGCCCAGGGACAAATTTCGACAATGAGCAGTTCTTC
CATSSPGTNFDNEQFF
>TRBD1|TRBJ1-4|TRBV4-1|few
TGCGCCAGCAGCCAAGTCTCAGGGGGCCAGGAAAAACTGTTTTTT
CASSQVSGGQEKLFF
>NA|TRBJ2-5|TRBV7-2|few
TGTGTCAGCAGCTTATCCGACCAAGAGACCCAGTACTTC
CVSSLSDQETQYF
>NA|TRBJ2-5|TRBV27|many
TGTGCCAGCAGGGTCCGGGGGTCTACAGGAGGGACCCAGTACTTC
CASRVRGSTGGTQYF
>NA|TRBJ1-1|TRBV20-1|NA
TGCAGTGCTAGGGTGGAGACGGACACTGAAGCTTTCTTT
CSARVETDTEAFF
>NA|TRBJ1-6|TRBV6-5|many
TGTGCCAGCAGTTACCTGGGAAGCTCCTATAATTCACCCCTCCACTTT
CASSYLGSSYNSPLHF
>NA|TRBJ2-7|TRBV7-7|NA
TGTGCTAGCAGCCCCGGGACTCTCGCTTACAATGAGCAGTACTTC
CASSPGTLAYNEQYF
>NA|TRBJ1-1|TRBV5-1|NA
TGCGCCAGCAGCAGCCAGGGGCTTAGGGCCGAAGCTTTCTTT
CASSSQGLRAEAFF
>NA|TRBJ1-5|TRBV20-1|few
TGCAGTGCTAGAGAGGGCAGAACTAGCAATCAGCCCCAGCATTTT
CSAREGRTSNQPQHF
>NA|TRBJ1-5|TRBV24-1|NA
TGTGCCACCAGTGGTGGGGTTCAGCCCCAGCATTTT
CATSGGVQPQHF
>NA|TRBJ2-7|TRBV15|few
TGTGCCACCAGCCCCGGGGACCGCGCCTACGAGCAGTACTTC
CATSPGDRAYEQYF
>TRBD1|TRBJ1-1|TRBV13|NA
TGTGCCAGCAGCGTGGGACAGGGATGGAACACTGAAGCTTTCTTT
CASSVGQGWNTEAFF